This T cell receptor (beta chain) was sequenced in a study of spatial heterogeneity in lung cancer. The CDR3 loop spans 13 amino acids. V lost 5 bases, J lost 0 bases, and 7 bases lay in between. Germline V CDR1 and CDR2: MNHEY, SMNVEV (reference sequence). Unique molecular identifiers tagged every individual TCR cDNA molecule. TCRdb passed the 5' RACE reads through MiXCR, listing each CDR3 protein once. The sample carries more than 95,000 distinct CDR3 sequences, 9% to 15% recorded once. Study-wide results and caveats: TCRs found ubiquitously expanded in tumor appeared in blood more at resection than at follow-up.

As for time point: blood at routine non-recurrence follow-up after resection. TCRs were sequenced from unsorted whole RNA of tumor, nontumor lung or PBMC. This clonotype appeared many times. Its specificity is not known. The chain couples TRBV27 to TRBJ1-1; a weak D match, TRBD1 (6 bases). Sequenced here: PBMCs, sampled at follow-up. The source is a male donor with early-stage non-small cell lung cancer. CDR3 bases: TGTGCCAGCAGTACAGGGATGAACACTGAAGCTTTCTTT. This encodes CASSTGMNTEAFF.